This T cell receptor beta chain derives from a study of blood T cell repertoires in COVID-19. Study overall: Spain, Italy and the United States supplied samples that represented acute and convalescent COVID-19. PBMCs, B-cell-depleted T cells, or T cells provided the cDNA or gDNA that made up the material.

Study members were between about 18 and 95 years old and lived in 25 or so US regions. Original analysis: Reference gene primer amplification gave estimated nucleated cell counts. Generated by immunoSEQ multiplex PCR, the TCRdb table keeps only in-frame clones and is missing some. D and trimming come from the DNA, and the V and J calls and clone size come from that table. The data show about 220,000 clones, 86% seen once. The clonotype was recovered from a woman between 35 and 50 years old with acute COVID-19. The specimen sequenced was PBMCs or T cells enriched from blood (not recorded which).

CDR3 DNA: TGTGCCAGCAGCGCGGATCGACCGGGATCCTACGAGCAGTACTTC. Translation gives CASSADRPGSYEQYF. The J gene is TRBJ2-7, the V gene TRBV11-2; TRBD2 might be the D (5 bases). Germline CDR1 and CDR2: SGHAT and FQNNGV. This CDR3 has 15 amino acids. V lost 5 bases and J lost 1, with 15 bases in between. The whole variable domain, filled in from reference TRBV11-2 and TRBJ2-7, reads EAGVAQSPRYKIIEKRQSVAFWCNPISGHATLYWYQQILGQGPKLLIQFQNNGVVDDSQLPKDRFSAERLKGVDSTLKIQPAKLEDSAVYLCASSADRPGSYEQYFGPGTRLTVT.